This T cell receptor (beta chain) originates from a study of human T cells and chemical hapten exposure. In the study overall: In the sensitization step, 2% DPC was placed on around 2 cm by around 2 cm of upper inner arm skin. Study outcomes and limitations: After DPC sensitization, TCRs above 1 in 1000 frequency showed no change.

Germline V gene lookup returns CDR1 SGHVS and CDR2 FQNEAQ. The CDR3 spans 15 residues. The V and J ends lost 5 bases and 0 bases respectively, with 12 bases between them. Time point given: patch test 1, 2 weeks after DPC sensitization. The sample's treatment: therapeutic diphenylcyclopropenone sensitization with weekly scalp DPC. From whole blood left unfractionated, total RNA was extracted. Comment on this clonotype: Antigen specificity is unknown.

TCRdb ran MiXCR on the RACE reads and lists one entry per CDR3 protein. Here the sample spans some 200,000 distinct CDR3 sequences, 20% to 25% being singletons. The gene calls are TRBV7-8 and TRBJ2-3; no clear D gene. This TCR derives from a woman aged 50 to 65 with alopecia areata. Some clones in this sample may be carry-over from other donors' samples. Source: whole blood, taken in connection with sensitization to the hapten diphenylcyclopropenone (DPC). The CDR3 DNA sequence: TGTGCCAGCAGCCCCCGGCCCGTGAGCACAGATACGCAGTATTTT. As protein: CASSPRPVSTDTQYF. The whole variable domain, remainder taken from reference TRBV7-8 and TRBJ2-3, is GAGVSQSPRYKVAKRGQDVALRCDPISGHVSLFWYQQALGQGPEFLTYFQNEAQLDKSGLPSDRFFAERPEGSVSTLKIQRTQQEDSAVYLCASSPRPVSTDTQYFGPGTRLTVL.